A selection of T cell receptor beta chains follows, all from one sample in a study of shared clonotypes between healthy human individuals. Profiled with immunoSEQ multiplex PCR; TCRdb holds only in-frame clones, not every one. The sample includes some 2,000,000 clones, 85% to 95% of them seen just once. Specimen: naive CD4+ T cells sorted from blood. Source of these receptors: a man aged 18 to 35 in good health. The CDR3 runs from the conserved cysteine through the conserved F or W. D genes are given only for firm matches. Some rows have no size entry. The others give once, few or many, or a class for an expanded clone.

clone_size	v_call	d_call	j_call	cdr3_nt	cdr3_aa
-	TRBV19	TRBD1	TRBJ2-5	TGTGCCAGTAGTATAAGCGGGACAGGGGAAGAGACCCAGTACTTC	CASSISGTGEETQYF
-	TRBV19	-	TRBJ1-2	TGTGCCAGTAGTATAGCCTCCGGCTATGGCTACACCTTC	CASSIASGYGYTF
-	TRBV29-1	-	TRBJ1-1	TGCAGCGTTGACCCTATGCGGGCTGGTGAAGCTTTCTTT	CSVDPMRAGEAFF
once	TRBV5-1	TRBD1	TRBJ1-1	TGCGCCAGCAGCCTAGGACAGGGGAGAACTGAAGCTTTCTTT	CASSLGQGRTEAFF
-	TRBV29-1	TRBD2	TRBJ2-7	TGCAGCGCCGGGGGGGGAGCCGGCGAGCAGTACTTC	CSAGGGAGEQYF
-	TRBV5-4	-	TRBJ1-2	TGTGCCAGCAGCCCAGACTCCGGGACATTTTATGGCTACACCTTC	CASSPDSGTFYGYTF
-	TRBV6-1	-	TRBJ1-5	TGTGCCAGCAGTGAAGGGCCGAGCCGGCATTTT	CASSEGPSRHF
-	TRBV10-3	-	TRBJ2-1	TGTGCCATCGGGGCTAGCAAGCATGAGCAGTTCTTC	CAIGASKHEQFF
-	TRBV5-6	-	TRBJ1-5	TGTGCCAGCACCCTTTCTGGACCAGGGGTTAATCAGCCCCAGCATTTT	CASTLSGPGVNQPQHF
-	TRBV15	-	TRBJ1-5	TGTGCCACCAGCCCTTCCGGAGGGCTCCATCAGCCCCAGCATTTT	CATSPSGGLHQPQHF
-	TRBV18	TRBD1	TRBJ1-1	TGTGCCAGCTCACAACAGGGGGGCACTGAAGCTTTCTTT	CASSQQGGTEAFF
-	TRBV6-5	-	TRBJ1-3	TGTGCCAGCACCACGGGAACTGGAAACACCATATATTTT	CASTTGTGNTIYF
-	TRBV28	-	TRBJ1-3	TGTGCCAGCAGGCTCTCTGGAAACACCATATATTTT	CASRLSGNTIYF
-	TRBV18	-	TRBJ1-4	TGTGCCAGCTCACCCCAGCAGGGGACTAATGAAAAACTGTTTTTT	CASSPQQGTNEKLFF
once	TRBV30	-	TRBJ2-7	TGTGCCCTCACCCTCTTCTCCTACGAGCAGTACTTC	CALTLFSYEQYF
-	TRBV5-1	-	TRBJ2-1	TGCGCCAGCAGGTCCGTGGGGTCCCCTCACAATGAGCAGTTCTTC	CASRSVGSPHNEQFF
-	TRBV30	TRBD1	TRBJ2-2	TGTGCCTGGAGTGGGGACAGGGAAATATACACCGGGGAGCTGTTTTTT	CAWSGDREIYTGELFF
-	TRBV4-2	TRBD1	TRBJ2-7	TGTGCCAGCAGCCTTGCGACCAGGGGGCTGGACGAGCAGTACTTC	CASSLATRGLDEQYF
-	TRBV6-5	-	TRBJ1-2	TGTGCCAGCAGTTATCGCGACGGTAACTATGGCTACACCTTC	CASSYRDGNYGYTF
-	TRBV6-5	TRBD1	TRBJ1-2	TGTGCCAGCAGAGCAGGGGGCGGCTATGGCTACACCTTC	CASRAGGGYGYTF
-	TRBV6-1	TRBD1	TRBJ1-2	TGTGCCAGCAGTGTAGGGGACAGGGAAACCTATGGCTACACCTTC	CASSVGDRETYGYTF
once	TRBV6-5	TRBD2	TRBJ2-5	TGTGCCAGCAGTTACGGCGGGAGGGGAGAGACCCAGTACTTC	CASSYGGRGETQYF
-	TRBV20-1	-	TRBJ2-7	TGCAGTGCCGGAGGAGGGGTCGAGCAGTACTTC	CSAGGGVEQYF
-	TRBV18	-	TRBJ2-7	TGTGCCAGCTCACCCCGGGACGGAGCCTACGAGCAGTACTTC	CASSPRDGAYEQYF
-	TRBV9	TRBD2	TRBJ2-1	TGTGCCAGCAGTCAGAGAGGGGGACTAGTTAGTGAGCAGTTCTTC	CASSQRGGLVSEQFF
-	TRBV10-3	-	TRBJ2-6	TGTGCCATCAGTGTTTCGGTCTCTGGGGCCAACGTCCTGACTTTC	CAISVSVSGANVLTF
-	TRBV10-3	-	TRBJ2-1	TGTGCCATCAGTGACTGGCAGGTTCATGAGCAGTTCTTC	CAISDWQVHEQFF
-	TRBV11-2	TRBD1	TRBJ1-4	TGTGCCAGCAGCTCGGACAGGAGAAATGAAAAACTGTTTTTT	CASSSDRRNEKLFF
-	TRBV19	-	TRBJ1-6	TGTGCCAGTAGTATAGGGGGCTGGACAGTTGATTCACCCCTCCACTTT	CASSIGGWTVDSPLHF
once	TRBV7-8	-	TRBJ1-3	TGTGCCAGCAGCTTGTCCGGCGTCCCGCCAAACACCATATATTTT	CASSLSGVPPNTIYF
-	TRBV5-1	TRBD1	TRBJ1-1	TGCGCCAGCCGAGGACAGGACACTGAAGCTTTCTTT	CASRGQDTEAFF
-	TRBV2	-	TRBJ1-5	TGTGCCAGCAGTGAGCTAGGGCCGGGTCAGCCCCAGCATTTT	CASSELGPGQPQHF
-	TRBV5-1	TRBD2	TRBJ2-3	TGCGCCAGCAGCTTGGGGACTAGCGGGACTAGCACAGATACGCAGTATTTT	CASSLGTSGTSTDTQYF
-	TRBV18	-	TRBJ1-3	TGTGCCAGCTCACCCGGACGGACCCTGGGATCGGGAAACACCATATATTTT	CASSPGRTLGSGNTIYF
-	TRBV4-1	TRBD2	TRBJ2-5	TGCGCCAGCAGCCAAGTCCTAGCGGGGGGGCTTGAGACCCAGTACTTC	CASSQVLAGGLETQYF
-	TRBV5-5	TRBD1	TRBJ1-6	TGTGCCAGCAGCTTGGGCGGGACAGGGGGCAATTCACCCCTCCACTTT	CASSLGGTGGNSPLHF
-	TRBV7-2	-	TRBJ1-2	TGTGCCAGCAGCTTAAACAGGGCGGGTGGCTACACCTTC	CASSLNRAGGYTF
-	TRBV25-1	-	TRBJ2-7	TGTGCCAGCAGTGAAGGGGGGCCCTACGAGCAGTACTTC	CASSEGGPYEQYF
-	TRBV6-1	TRBD1	TRBJ2-2	TGTGCCAGCAGTGCAAAGCCGGGACAGGGCTTTCTCTATAACACCGGGGAGCTGTTTTTT	CASSAKPGQGFLYNTGELFF
-	TRBV7-9	TRBD1	TRBJ1-2	TGTGCCAGCAGCCCACAACCGGGACAGGGGGGCTACACCTTC	CASSPQPGQGGYTF
-	TRBV5-8	TRBD1	TRBJ1-1	TGTGCCAGCAGACTTGACAGGGCAGGGACTGAAGCTTTCTTT	CASRLDRAGTEAFF
-	TRBV7-3	-	TRBJ2-5	TGTGCCAGCAGCCAAAGCGCCTCCGAGACCCAGTACTTC	CASSQSASETQYF
-	TRBV6-6	TRBD2	TRBJ2-3	TGTGCCAGCAGCCTACGGGGGGGCCCCACAGATACGCAGTATTTT	CASSLRGGPTDTQYF
many	TRBV15	-	TRBJ2-5	TGTGCCACCAGCAAGAGCCCCATGGGGACCCAGTACTTC	CATSKSPMGTQYF
-	TRBV11-3	-	TRBJ2-5	TGTGCCAGCAGGGGGACACAAGAGACCCAGTACTTC	CASRGTQETQYF
-	TRBV11-2	-	TRBJ1-3	TGTGCCAGCAGCTTAGTTAGGAGGTTGGATTTT	CASSLVRRLDF
-	TRBV7-8	TRBD1	TRBJ2-1	TGTGCCAGCAGCCACCGGACAGGGATTCATGAGCAGTTCTTC	CASSHRTGIHEQFF
-	TRBV5-5	-	TRBJ2-7	TGTGCCAGCAGCTTGGCCATTTGGGGGCGGTACTCCTACGAGCAGTACTTC	CASSLAIWGRYSYEQYF